One T cell receptor (beta chain) is described in this entry. Germline CDR1 SGHTA, CDR2 FQGTGA. The CDR3 length is 16 residues. After removal of 5 bases from V and 1 base from J, the junction contained 2 bases not matched to a gene. The assay was immunoSEQ multiplex PCR, and TCRdb's table has in-frame clones only and misses some. The top ten hold roughly 13% of the sample, which has under 300,000 clones, approximately 80% seen once. The sample is drawn from a study of control samples from healthy donors and cancer patients. V usage is TRBV7-3 and J usage is TRBJ2-3, with 14 bases that match TRBD2. The specimen sequenced was PBMCs. The sequence was obtained from a woman aged 60-75 years with lung cancer. The chain's CDR3 is CASSGGLAGGTDTQYF. The CDR3, as DNA: TGTGCCAGCAGCGGGGGACTAGCGGGGGGCACAGATACGCAGTATTTT.